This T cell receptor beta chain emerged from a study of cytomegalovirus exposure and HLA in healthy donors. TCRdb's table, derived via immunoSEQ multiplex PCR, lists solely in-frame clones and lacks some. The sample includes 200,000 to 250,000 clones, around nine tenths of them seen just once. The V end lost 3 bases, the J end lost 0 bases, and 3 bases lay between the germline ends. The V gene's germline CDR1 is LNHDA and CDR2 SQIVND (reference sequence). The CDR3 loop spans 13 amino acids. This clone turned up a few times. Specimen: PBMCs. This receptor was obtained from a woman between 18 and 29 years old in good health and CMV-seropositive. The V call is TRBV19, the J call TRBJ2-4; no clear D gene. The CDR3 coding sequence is TGTGCCAGTAGTATTCTAGCCAAAAACATTCAGTACTTC. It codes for CASSILAKNIQYF.